This TCR beta chain was recorded in a study of early T cells in non-severe SARS-CoV-2 infection. Overall study context: Investigators sequenced bulk RNA drawn from unsorted whole blood, and chains remained unpaired. Study-wide points: Matching against VDJdb likely underestimated virus-specific expansions, favoring anti-spike CD8.

Germline-derived CDR1 and CDR2 are SGHRS and YFSETQ. The V gene end was trimmed by 6 bases and the J gene end by 0 bases; junction bases not matched to a gene: 6. CDR3 size: 15 residues. Regarding this clonotype: The antigen is undetermined.

Molecules of cDNA were individually given unique molecular identifiers that were attached to them. TCRdb recomputed calls from the 5' RACE reads with MiXCR, one row per CDR3 protein. The sample holds 65,000 to 85,000 distinct CDR3 sequences, about 13% seen once. The specimen sequenced was whole blood. The clonotype comes from an adult who was a healthcare worker with PCR-confirmed SARS-CoV-2 infection or an uninfected control (not recorded which). The rearrangement joins TRBV5-1 to TRBJ2-3, with TRBD1 matching 8 bases. The CDR3: CASKLRDRSTDTQYF. CDR3 DNA sequence: TGCGCCAGCAAGCTAAGGGACAGGAGCACAGATACGCAGTATTTT. Supplemented by reference TRBV5-1 and TRBJ2-3, the full variable domain reads KAGVTQTPRYLIKTRGQQVTLSCSPISGHRSVSWYQQTPGQGLQFLFEYFSETQRNKGNFPGRFSGRQFSNSRSEMNVSTLELGDSALYLCASKLRDRSTDTQYFGPGTRLTVL.